The sequence of this T cell receptor beta chain was determined in a study of tumor-infiltrating lymphocytes in primary liver carcinoma (dated by TCRdb to between 2016 and 2019). Turning to the overall study: Of the five patients (three men and two women, aged 30 to 69 years), four had hepatocellular carcinoma and one had combined HCC and intrahepatic cholangiocarcinoma. A total of roughly 35 specimens from 5 patients went through TCRbeta repertoire sequencing, namely 25 tumor regions, 5 adjacent noncancerous liver tissues and 5 peripheral blood samples. Technical replicate repertoires showed high reproducibility, with mean shared-clone rates around 0.9 and correlation coefficients above 0.95. Each sample produced roughly 3.65 to 7.13 million productive TCRbeta reads, and read depth showed no significant difference between tissue types. The 20 to 30 tumor region samples were profiled with Agilent mRNA microarrays so that TCRbeta repertoire diversity could be related to the local molecular phenotype. Tumors of the five patients were stage T1-T3 N0M0 with maximum diameters of roughly 4.2 to 11 cm. For each liver tumor, the study sampled five regions along with adjacent normal tissue and blood, and applied TCRbeta repertoire sequencing, expression microarrays and whole-exome sequencing. Paper-wide results and their limitations: The study included only four or five patients, and the authors note findings should be validated in a larger study. Consistent with antigen-driven expansion, pairs of tumor regions showed higher repertoire overlap (mean roughly 35%) than either tumor-adjacent pairs (approximately 17%) or tumor-blood pairs (roughly 15%). Just about 8-25% of top clones turned up in all five regions of a tumor, which suggests spatial heterogeneity among tumor-infiltrating T cells. Since the samples were bulk and unsorted, there was no way to compare CD4+ and CD8+ T cell repertoires. The top 250 clones accounted for a significantly greater share of the repertoire in tumors than in blood (p = 0.039). Because sequencing covered only the TCR beta chain and unpaired alpha chains were not captured, true repertoire diversity is likely underestimated.

This clonotype came up a few times. Its antigen specificity is not known. No per-base quality is available; no much larger clone lies one base away. Without any cell sorting, total RNA and DNA were co-extracted from about 21-30 mg of bulk tissue using the AllPrep DNA/RNA mini kit. Roughly five patients with histopathologically diagnosed primary liver carcinoma underwent surgical resection in China between late 2015 and March 2016. Patients had chronic HBV infection and were treatment-naive at sampling. Five spatially separated regions were sampled per tumor: superior, inferior, left-lateral and right-lateral poles, plus the tumor centre. According to histology, viable tumor cells made up more than 80% of every tumor sample. Pieces of fresh tumor and adjacent tissue were cut in half, with one half kept in RNAlater at -80 degrees C and the other half sent for histology. Trimming takes 3 bases from V and 0 bases from J, and the germline ends sit 9 bases apart. Taken from cysteine to phenylalanine, the CDR3 has 15 residues. The CDR3 DNA has 45 bases and is translated from base 1. As encoded in the germline V gene (reference sequence), CDR1 is LNHDA while CDR2 is SQIVND.

TCRbeta-specific cDNA was reverse-transcribed from around 500 ng total RNA using a constant-region primer and ProtoScript II reverse transcriptase. TCRbeta libraries were built with three nested multiplex PCR rounds, a slightly modified ARM-PCR procedure. Each of the first two PCR rounds ran for nine to ten cycles and used multiplex TRBV1-TRBV30 forward primers together with a Cbeta reverse primer. A final 25-cycle PCR with Deep VentR polymerase added sample barcodes and Illumina adapters. Amplicons of 200-500 bp were gel-purified with a QIAquick gel extraction kit before sequencing. An Illumina HiSeq 2500 was used to sequence the TCRbeta amplicons, generating 250-bp paired-end reads. The paper's data handling went like this. Reads were quality-trimmed with Trimmomatic v0.33, and paired reads were merged with FLASH v1.2.11 to recover full CDR3 sequences. V, D and J germline segments were assigned to the rearranged TCRbeta sequences by MiGEC v1.2.1b. Clonotype statistics and Shannon-Wiener diversity indices were calculated with VDJtools v1.0.0. To reduce sampling bias, subsequent analyses other than the diversity analysis used only the 250 most abundant clonotypes in each sample. TCRdb trimmed public reads at Q25 via fastp, called clones via MiXCR and kept in-frame beta chains. Rows merge per CDR3 protein into single entries with the most common DNA and genes. Clone size and V and J calls follow TCRdb, not the original study. The sample includes around 100,000 distinct CDR3 sequences, with about 70% observed a single time. Over 9.5% of the sample is in the top ten clones.

What was sequenced was liver tumor tissue from sampling region 5. What the cell subset or site label conveys for this sample: tumor region T5, tumor centre. This receptor chain uses TRBV19 and TRBJ1-5, with the D gene call left open. This TCR was recovered from a woman aged 55-70 years with primary liver carcinoma and hepatitis B virus infection. The nucleotides read TGTGCCAGTAGTATCCCGGGGTTTAGCAATCAGCCCCAGCATTTT. Its amino acids are CASSIPGFSNQPQHF.